The 16 T cell receptor beta chains in this list originate from one sample, sequenced in a study of blood T cell repertoires in COVID-19. TCRdb keeps only in-frame clones here, not all; method: immunoSEQ multiplex PCR. The sample has 200,000 to 250,000 clones; more than 65% are singletons. Sequences were obtained from peripheral blood. These receptors originate from an elderly woman with acute or convalescent COVID-19.

The chain carries TRBV11-2 and TRBJ2-7, with D unclear. V was shortened by 1 base and J by 2 bases, with 9 bases between the two germline ends. The CDR3 is 14 residues long. Germline-derived CDR1 and CDR2 are SGHAT and FQNNGV. The DNA for the CDR3 is TGTGCCAGCAGCTTAGGACGGAGCCCCTACGAGCAGTACTTC. Its protein is CASSLGRSPYEQYF.

The gene calls are TRBV5-1 and TRBJ1-5; D might be TRBD1 (5 bases). The CDR3 runs to 15 residues. V was cut by 1 base and J by 0 bases, with 8 bases left in between. Germline CDR1 SGHRS, CDR2 YFSETQ. The CDR3 nucleotides are TGCGCCAGCAGCTTGAGGGGCGCTAGCAATCAGCCCCAGCATTTT. The encoded protein is CASSLRGASNQPQHF.

This chain joins TRBV27 and TRBJ1-4; weak D call: TRBD1 (6 bases). Germline lookup yields CDR1 MNHEY and CDR2 SMNVEV (reference sequence). This CDR3 contains 14 residues. Trimming left V 6 bases short and J 7 bases short, with 15 bases between. As DNA, the CDR3 is TGTGCCAGCAGCCTCGGAACAGGGAGTGAAAAACTGTTTTTT. It is translated as CASSLGTGSEKLFF.

This clone was detected once. This chain links TRBV6-1 with TRBJ1-4; D is unclear. Trimming took 1 base from V and 7 from J, leaving 16 bases between them. Looked up from germline, CDR1 is MNHNS and CDR2 is SASEGT. The CDR3 is 16 residues long. CDR3 bases: TGTGCCAGCAGTGAAGTGAAAGAGGTTTTGGGTGAAAAACTGTTTTTT. Its translation is CASSEVKEVLGEKLFF.

The chain links TRBV6-5 to TRBJ2-7; 8 bases line up with TRBD1. CDR1 is MNHEY, CDR2 SVGAGI, per germline. V lost 7 bases, J lost 3 bases, and 8 bases stayed unmatched. The CDR3 runs 14 residues. The CDR3 DNA sequence: TGTGCCAGCACGACGGACAGGGATCTCTACGAGCAGTACTTC. Protein: CASTTDRDLYEQYF.

V usage is TRBV3-1 (or the pseudogene TRBV3-2) and J usage is TRBJ1-2; D gene ambiguous. Between the trimmed V and J ends, which lost 4 bases and 7 bases, there was a span of 13 bases. CDR3 size: 13 residues. CDR1 is LGHDT and CDR2 is YNNKEL in the germline V gene (reference sequence). CDR3 sequence (DNA): TGTGCCAGCAGCCTTCTGGGTGGAGGTGGCTACACCTTC. This translates into CASSLLGGGGYTF.

In this sample, this clone turned up a few times. The rearrangement uses TRBV29-1 and TRBJ2-7, with 10 nucleotides matching TRBD1. Trimming cost V 0 bases and J 4 bases; bases outside gene matches: 3. Germline-derived CDR1 and CDR2 are SQVTM and ANQGSEA. The length of the CDR3 is 14 residues. The CDR3, as DNA: TGCAGCGTTGAAGAGACAGGGGGCGAGTACGAGCAGTACTTC. Translating it yields CSVEETGGEYEQYF.

Only one count was recorded for this clone. The gene calls are TRBV20-1 and TRBJ2-7, with TRBD1 as a possible D gene (6 bases). Germline V gene sequence: CDR1 DFQATT, CDR2 SNEGSKA (reference sequence). V gave up 3 bases and J gave up 5 bases, with 14 bases separating them. The CDR3 loop spans 13 amino acids. CDR3 protein: CSASTTGTDEQYF. CDR3 in DNA: TGCAGTGCTAGTACAACAGGGACCGACGAGCAGTACTTC.

The chain carries TRBV6-5 and TRBJ1-6; tentative D call: TRBD1 (6 bases). V was pared by 8 bases and J by 11 bases, with 22 bases between. Germline CDR1 reads MNHEY; CDR2 reads SVGAGI. CDR3 length equals 15 residues. The CDR3 sequence: CASGPRPRGWTPLHF. Written as DNA, the CDR3 is TGTGCCAGCGGCCCCAGGCCCAGGGGCTGGACACCCCTCCACTTT.

This clone has more than one count but fewer than ten. The V gene is TRBV7-7, the J gene TRBJ2-5, with D possibly being TRBD2 (5 bases). V lost 0 bases, J lost 5 bases, and 13 bases lay in between. CDR1 and CDR2 from the germline V gene are SSHAT and FNYEAQ (reference sequence). The CDR3 is 15 residues long. CDR3 nucleotide sequence: TGTGCCAGCAGCTTAGCGGTGGGAGCCCGGGAGACCCAGTACTTC. It codes for CASSLAVGARETQYF.

The chain is built from TRBV19 and TRBJ1-2, with 8 positions matching TRBD1. V was clipped by 4 bases and J by 3 bases; unmatched bases: 13. The CDR3 is 17 residues long. Germline CDR1 and CDR2: LNHDA and SQIVND (reference sequence). CDR3 residues: CASSNPNNRGSDYGYTF. DNA for the CDR3: TGTGCCAGTAGTAACCCTAATAACAGGGGGTCGGACTATGGCTACACCTTC.

In its sample, this clone was seen once. The chain combines TRBV2 with TRBJ2-5; TRBD2 agrees at 14 bases. V was pared by 2 bases and J by 5 bases, with 4 bases of the junction left unmatched. The CDR3 totals 16 residues. Germline CDR1 and CDR2: SNHLY and FYNNEI. The CDR3 region is CASSEKTSGGAETQYF. CDR3 bases: TGTGCCAGCAGTGAAAAGACTAGCGGGGGGGCGGAGACCCAGTACTTC.

A few counts support this clone. The J gene is TRBJ1-6, the V gene TRBV7-9, with D possibly TRBD1 on 6 matching bases. The CDR3 totals 15 residues. Deletions cut 5 bases from V and 7 bases from J, with 15 bases between. Germline lookup yields CDR1 SEHNR and CDR2 FQNEAQ (reference sequence). The CDR3 is CASSQSSRGNSPLHF. In nucleotides, the CDR3 is TGTGCCAGCAGCCAGTCGTCCAGGGGAAATTCACCCCTCCACTTT.

This chain links TRBV12-3 or TRBV12-4 with TRBJ1-1; TRBD1 might be the D (5 bases). This CDR3 has 13 residues. Deletions cut 3 bases from V and 6 bases from J, with 11 bases between. DNA of the CDR3: TGTGCCAGCAGTTTCGGGGGTGTAGCTGAAGCTTTCTTT. Its protein product is CASSFGGVAEAFF.

V gene TRBV5-4 combines with J gene TRBJ2-5; TRBD2 matches at 8 bases. Germline V CDR1 and CDR2: SGHNT, YYREEE (reference sequence). After removal of 0 bases from V and 5 bases from J, the junction contained 6 bases not matched to a gene. The CDR3 extends over 15 amino acids. The CDR3 DNA reads TGTGCCAGCAGCTTGGAACGGGGGGGCCCCGAGACCCAGTACTTC. Amino acids: CASSLERGGPETQYF.

The rearrangement joins TRBV5-1 to TRBJ1-2; TRBD1 aligns across 8 bases. There are 15 residues in the CDR3. From germline, CDR1 is SGHRS and CDR2 YFSETQ. V lost 4 bases and J lost 4; bases outside the gene matches: 9. The CDR3 is CASSRGQGGFYGYTF. In DNA form, the CDR3 reads TGCGCCAGCAGCCGAGGACAGGGCGGTTTCTATGGCTACACCTTC.